This TCR beta chain was identified during a study of blood T cell repertoires in COVID-19. Produced via immunoSEQ multiplex PCR; TCRdb's table is partial and in-frame only. The sample yields more than 90,000 clones, roughly 85% seen once. From germline, CDR1 is SGDLS and CDR2 YYNGEE. CDR3 length equals 13 residues. Losses at the gene ends were 6 bases for V and 4 bases for J; bases not matched to a gene: 3. The sequenced material came from peripheral blood. The V call is TRBV9, the J call TRBJ1-1; 10 nucleotides match TRBD1. The TCR originated in a man aged 35 to 55 with acute or convalescent COVID-19. CDR3 bases: TGTGCCAGCATGGGGACAGGGGCCACTGAAGCTTTCTTT. Its translation is CASMGTGATEAFF.